This TCR beta chain emerged from a study of spatial heterogeneity in lung cancer. Specified time point: blood at routine non-recurrence follow-up after resection. The CDR3 covers 13 residues. The germline CDR1 and CDR2 sequences are LGHNT and FRNRAP. Between the trimmed V and J ends, which lost 3 bases and 11 bases, there was a span of 14 bases. TCRdb recomputed calls from the 5' RACE reads with MiXCR, one row per CDR3 protein. Among roughly 38,000 distinct CDR3 sequences listed, about 11% were seen once. This TCR was recovered from a female donor with early-stage non-small cell lung cancer. The chain links TRBV12-5 to TRBJ2-1; no reliable D call. The sample was PBMCs, taken at follow-up. The CDR3 DNA sequence: TGTGCTAGTGGTTTCCAAAGGGTCGGGCAGCAGTTCTTC. This codes for CASGFQRVGQQFF.